Here is one T cell receptor beta chain with its context. The source of the sample is a study of regulatory T cells in long-lasting Graves disease. Building the TCR beta libraries relied on iRepertoire HTBI primers, and CDR3 regions underwent Arm-PCR. TCRdb passed the multiplex PCR reads through MiXCR, listing each CDR3 protein once. The data show 500,000 to 700,000 distinct CDR3 sequences, 16% seen once. V was shortened by 8 bases and J by 0 bases, with 8 bases between the two germline ends. Germline V gene lookup returns CDR1 MNHNS and CDR2 SASEGT. CDR3 length equals 13 residues. Time point specified: newly diagnosed GD, antithyroid drugs for less than 3 months. Following extraction of RNA from PBMCs, that RNA was used to make the TCR library. These records were also assigned to another study, of T cells in Graves' hyperthyroidism and ophthalmopathy.

The sequenced sample was peripheral blood mononuclear cells (PBMCs), obtained at new diagnosis, from a patient treated with antithyroid drugs. The chain combines TRBV6-1 with TRBJ1-5, with unresolved D. The origin of this receptor is a woman under 40 with Graves disease. The CDR3 loop reads CASALYSNQPQHF. DNA for the CDR3: TGTGCCAGCGCCTTATATAGCAATCAGCCCCAGCATTTT.